These T cell receptor beta chains were read from a single sample in a study of CD8 T cells in ankylosing spondylitis. TCRdb re-analysed the 5' RACE reads in MiXCR, keeping a single row per CDR3 protein. The data show a few hundred thousand distinct CDR3 sequences, 15% to 20% seen once. Sequencing used blood, either unsorted or a sorted T cell fraction (not recorded which). The receptors here all came from a male donor with ankylosing spondylitis or in good health (not recorded which). The CDR3 runs from the conserved cysteine through the conserved F or W. A D gene is named only where the DNA matches it firmly. The size field is filled for only some rows; it gives once, few, many or a size class.

TRBV7-2	.	few	TRBJ2-7	CASSKRGGGSEQYF	TGTGCCAGCAGTAAAAGGGGGGGTGGGAGCGAGCAGTACTTC
TRBV12-3/TRBV12-4	.	.	TRBJ2-3	CASSLIRMDTQYF	TGTGCCAGCAGTTTAATACGCATGGATACGCAGTATTTT
TRBV7-8	.	few	TRBJ2-3	CASSSEGPLAMDTQYF	TGTGCCAGCAGCTCGGAGGGGCCCTTGGCTATGGATACGCAGTATTTT
TRBV2	.	.	TRBJ2-1	CASYSGAHNEQFF	TGTGCCAGCTACTCGGGGGCTCACAATGAGCAGTTCTTC
TRBV29-1	.	many	TRBJ2-2	CSVEDFWDPGELFF	TGCAGCGTTGAAGATTTTTGGGATCCCGGGGAGCTGTTTTTT
TRBV4-2	TRBD2	.	TRBJ2-1	CASSQGSGLAFDEQFF	TGTGCCAGCAGCCAAGGGTCGGGACTAGCATTTGATGAGCAGTTCTTC
TRBV12-3/TRBV12-4	.	few	TRBJ2-1	CASSLTSSSYNEQFF	TGTGCCAGCAGTTTAACGTCAAGCTCCTACAATGAGCAGTTCTTC
TRBV11-2	TRBD2	.	TRBJ2-1	CASSPRLGGSVRGSPNEQFF	TGTGCCAGCAGCCCCCGGTTGGGCGGGAGCGTTCGAGGATCCCCTAATGAGCAGTTCTTC
TRBV15	.	few	TRBJ2-7	CATSSADGTYEQYF	TGTGCCACCAGCAGTGCTGACGGGACCTACGAGCAGTACTTC
TRBV9	.	many	TRBJ2-2	CASSQGGELFF	TGTGCCAGCAGCCAGGGGGGGGAGCTGTTTTTT
TRBV5-5	TRBD2	.	TRBJ2-1	CASSFWPTGGEQFF	TGTGCCAGCAGCTTCTGGCCGACGGGGGGGGAGCAGTTCTTC
TRBV4-3	.	many	TRBJ1-1	CASSQGETENFEAFF	TGCGCCAGCAGCCAAGGGGAGACAGAAAACTTTGAAGCTTTCTTT
TRBV7-3	.	many	TRBJ2-1	CASSFSGYNEQFF	TGTGCCAGCAGCTTTTCCGGGTACAATGAGCAGTTCTTC
TRBV6-1	.	.	TRBJ2-2	CASSYAFPAEYARAGELFF	TGTGCCAGCAGTTACGCGTTTCCTGCTGAGTATGCTCGCGCCGGGGAGCTGTTTTTT
TRBV7-8	TRBD2	.	TRBJ2-1	CASSSPGLAGFFYNEQFF	TGTGCCAGCAGCTCGCCGGGACTAGCGGGATTCTTCTACAATGAGCAGTTCTTC
TRBV6-1	TRBD2	once	TRBJ2-3	CASTESGTYRDTQYF	TGTGCCAGCACCGAAAGCGGGACCTATCGAGATACGCAGTATTTT
TRBV25-1	TRBD1	.	TRBJ1-2	CASAEGAEGYTF	TGTGCCAGTGCGGAGGGGGCGGAGGGCTACACCTTC
TRBV18	.	.	TRBJ2-2	CASSLGPSGATGELFF	TGTGCCAGCTCACTCGGGCCGAGCGGAGCCACCGGGGAGCTGTTTTTT
TRBV5-6	.	few	TRBJ2-6	CASSLWGGGANVLTF	TGTGCCAGCAGCTTGTGGGGTGGTGGGGCCAACGTCCTGACTTTC
TRBV12-3/TRBV12-4	.	few	TRBJ1-2	CASSRGDNYGYTF	TGTGCCAGCAGCCGCGGAGATAACTATGGCTACACCTTC
TRBV20-1	.	many	TRBJ2-2	CRAGGPNTGELFF	TGCAGGGCCGGGGGCCCAAACACCGGGGAGCTGTTTTTT
TRBV4-3	TRBD2	few	TRBJ2-7	CASSSGTSGRNSYEQYF	TGCGCCAGCAGTTCCGGGACTAGCGGGAGGAATTCCTACGAGCAGTACTTC
TRBV29-1	.	few	TRBJ1-2	CSVEDRQDLNYGYTF	TGCAGCGTTGAAGATCGACAGGACCTAAACTATGGCTACACCTTC
TRBV5-1	TRBD1	few	TRBJ2-3	CASSLTGESTDTQYF	TGCGCCAGCAGCCTGACAGGGGAGAGCACAGATACGCAGTATTTT
TRBV11-2	TRBD1	few	TRBJ2-6	CASSLGPGGPGANVLTF	TGTGCCAGCAGCTTAGGTCCAGGGGGCCCTGGGGCCAACGTCCTGACTTTC
TRBV11-2	.	.	TRBJ2-3	CASSAWDTSSTDTQYF	TGTGCCAGCAGCGCGTGGGACACTTCTAGCACAGATACGCAGTATTTT
TRBV7-8	.	few	TRBJ2-7	CASSVLTIYEQYF	TGTGCCAGCAGCGTGCTAACCATCTACGAGCAGTACTTC
TRBV29-1	.	few	TRBJ1-1	CSVVQGRGEAFF	TGCAGCGTTGTGCAGGGAAGAGGTGAAGCTTTCTTT
TRBV5-5	TRBD1	once	TRBJ2-3	CASSSQQGSTDTQYF	TGTGCCAGCAGCAGTCAACAGGGGAGCACAGATACGCAGTATTTT
TRBV6-5	TRBD2	few	TRBJ2-7	CASSYGGVSGEQYF	TGTGCCAGCAGTTACGGGGGGGTTTCTGGCGAGCAGTACTTC
TRBV13	TRBD2	few	TRBJ2-7	CASSFGGEGDEQYF	TGTGCCAGCAGCTTTGGCGGGGAGGGAGACGAGCAGTACTTC
TRBV28	TRBD2	few	TRBJ2-7	CASSLTSGGSGYEQYF	TGTGCCAGCAGTTTAACCAGTGGCGGGAGCGGGTACGAGCAGTACTTC
TRBV12-3/TRBV12-4	TRBD2	few	TRBJ2-5	CASRGTSGTEETQYF	TGTGCCAGCAGGGGGACTAGCGGGACCGAAGAGACCCAGTACTTC
TRBV15	.	.	TRBJ1-5	CATSRPNQPQHF	TGTGCCACCAGCAGACCGAATCAGCCCCAGCATTTT
TRBV5-6	.	few	TRBJ1-2	CASSLMVAVSHYGYTF	TGTGCCAGCAGCTTGATGGTGGCAGTTAGTCACTATGGCTACACCTTC
TRBV15	TRBD1	.	TRBJ2-7	CATTETGNGEQYF	TGTGCCACCACCGAGACAGGGAACGGCGAGCAGTACTTC
TRBV4-1	.	few	TRBJ2-7	CASSQDRGYTHEQYF	TGCGCCAGCAGCCAAGATCGAGGCTATACCCACGAGCAGTACTTC
TRBV7-9	.	.	TRBJ2-3	CASSSDSEGDTQYF	TGTGCCAGCAGCTCGGACAGCGAGGGAGATACGCAGTATTTT
TRBV11-1	.	many	TRBJ2-7	CASSSTGEQYF	TGTGCCAGCAGCTCCACGGGGGAGCAGTACTTC
TRBV9	.	few	TRBJ1-3	CASSVEGQGMFGNTIYF	TGTGCCAGCAGCGTAGAGGGCCAGGGGATGTTTGGAAACACCATATATTTT
TRBV28	.	.	TRBJ1-1	CASMERGGWTEAFF	TGTGCCAGCATGGAGCGAGGGGGTTGGACTGAAGCTTTCTTT
TRBV30	.	few	TRBJ2-7	CAWHTGSGEQYF	TGTGCCTGGCATACAGGGAGTGGGGAGCAGTACTTC
TRBV5-1	.	.	TRBJ2-5	CASSYLGGQETQYF	TGCGCCAGCAGCTACCTTGGGGGACAAGAGACCCAGTACTTC
TRBV29-1	.	.	TRBJ2-5	CSVERGDGQETQYF	TGCAGCGTTGAAAGGGGAGATGGGCAAGAGACCCAGTACTTC
TRBV6-5	.	many	TRBJ2-2	CASSYGANTGELFF	TGTGCCAGCAGTTACGGAGCGAACACCGGGGAGCTGTTTTTT
TRBV9	.	few	TRBJ2-7	CASSVGADTYEQYF	TGTGCCAGCAGCGTAGGAGCAGATACCTACGAGCAGTACTTC
TRBV4-3	.	.	TRBJ2-7	CASSQDLGSGYEQYF	TGCGCCAGCAGCCAAGATCTGGGTAGCGGATACGAGCAGTACTTC
TRBV18	TRBD2	.	TRBJ2-1	CASSSGTSGDEQFF	TGTGCCAGCTCGTCCGGGACTAGCGGCGATGAGCAGTTCTTC
TRBV6-1	.	few	TRBJ2-1	CASSRTAPQGDNEQFF	TGTGCCAGCAGCCGCACAGCCCCCCAAGGGGACAATGAGCAGTTCTTC
TRBV6-2/TRBV6-3	.	.	TRBJ2-2	CASSFYYSNSNTGELFF	TGTGCCAGCAGTTTCTATTATAGTAACTCGAACACCGGGGAGCTGTTTTTT
TRBV12-3/TRBV12-4	TRBD2	few	TRBJ2-3	CASSNPAGAPPDTQYF	TGTGCCAGCAGTAACCCAGCGGGAGCCCCCCCAGATACGCAGTATTTT
TRBV20-1	.	few	TRBJ1-5	CSARWGDYNQPQHF	TGCAGTGCTAGATGGGGGGATTACAATCAGCCCCAGCATTTT
TRBV29-1	.	.	TRBJ2-6	CSVIDGSGANVLTF	TGCAGCGTTATTGACGGCTCTGGGGCCAACGTCCTGACTTTC
TRBV6-1	TRBD1	.	TRBJ1-6	CASSRQGSENSPLHF	TGTGCCAGCAGTCGACAGGGGTCGGAGAATTCACCCCTCCACTTT
TRBV12-3/TRBV12-4	.	few	TRBJ1-5	CASSQDTEVSAQHF	TGTGCCAGCAGCCAAGACACCGAGGTGTCAGCCCAGCATTTT
TRBV27	TRBD2	.	TRBJ2-7	CASRSLAGSYEQYF	TGTGCCAGCAGGTCCCTAGCGGGTTCCTACGAGCAGTACTTC
TRBV7-2	TRBD1	.	TRBJ2-4	CACSLENRGPQKNIQYF	TGTGCCTGCAGCTTGGAAAACAGGGGGCCACAAAAAAACATTCAGTACTTC
TRBV4-1	.	few	TRBJ2-1	CASSIEGHNFGNEQFF	TGCGCCAGCAGCATTGAGGGACACAATTTTGGGAATGAGCAGTTCTTC
TRBV4-1	.	.	TRBJ1-5	CASSQDRGRENQPQHF	TGCGCCAGCAGCCAAGATCGCGGCAGGGAGAATCAGCCCCAGCATTTT